The clone carrying this T cell receptor (beta chain) has only one observation. This record comes from a study of blood T cell repertoires in COVID-19. About the research overall: COVID-19 samples collected from the United States, Italy and Spain covered acute and convalescent phases. T cells, B-cell-depleted T cells, or PBMCs provided the cDNA or gDNA that served as material.

In the authors' methods: Estimation of nucleated cell counts was performed using reference gene primer amplification. Only in-frame clones appear in the TCRdb table, and some are missing; sequencing was by immunoSEQ multiplex PCR. From that table come the V and J calls and clone size; the DNA was used to work out D and trimming. Here the sample spans some 380,000 clones, around 84% being singletons. The specimen was peripheral blood. This TCR derives from a human donor with acute or convalescent COVID-19. The donor label of this sample is uncertain.

The CDR3 loop is CASSPYGGALETQYF. In DNA, the CDR3 is TGTGCCAGCAGCCCCTACGGGGGGGCGCTAGAGACCCAGTACTTC. The V and J genes are TRBV14 and TRBJ2-5, with TRBD2 matching over 8 bases. CDR1 and CDR2 from the germline V gene are SGHDN and FVKESK. CDR3 length equals 15 residues. Trimming cost V 4 bases and J 4 bases; bases outside gene matches: 8.